This TCR beta chain was recorded in a study of blood T cells in healthy people across ages. This CDR3 comprises 14 residues. Using a J-beta primer mix together with a sample-barcoded 5' primer, a second PCR was run for roughly 7 to 11 cycles. TCRdb independently ran MiXCR on the 5' RACE reads; one entry per CDR3 protein. The sample records about 1.5 million distinct CDR3 sequences, roughly 45% being singletons. Remarks on this clonotype: Just one base apart from a much larger clone, this may be a read error.

The V and J genes are TRBV21-1 and TRBJ2-7; no DNA check was done on the table's D call, TRBD1. TRBV21-1 is assigned pseudogene status. This clonotype was sampled from a woman aged 18-30 years in good health. Sequenced sample: blood. Written as DNA, the CDR3 is TGTGCCAGCAGCATCGGGACAGGGAAACACGAGCAGTACTTC. It translates to CASSIGTGKHEQYF.